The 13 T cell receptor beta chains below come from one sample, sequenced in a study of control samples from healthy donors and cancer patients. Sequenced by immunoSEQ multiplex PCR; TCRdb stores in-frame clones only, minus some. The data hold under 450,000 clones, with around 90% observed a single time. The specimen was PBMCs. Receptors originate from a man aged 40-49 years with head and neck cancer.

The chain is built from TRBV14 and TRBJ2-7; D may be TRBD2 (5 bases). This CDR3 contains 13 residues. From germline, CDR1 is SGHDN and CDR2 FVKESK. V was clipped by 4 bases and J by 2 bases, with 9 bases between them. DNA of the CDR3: TGTGCCAGCAGCCGAGGACTGACCTACGAGCAGTACTTC. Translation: CASSRGLTYEQYF.

This chain's CDR3 is CASSLTNPTRVGVTQYF. The CDR3, as DNA: TGTGCCAGCAGCTTAACCAATCCTACCAGGGTTGGGGTGACCCAGTACTTC. J is TRBJ2-5 and V is TRBV7-2, with D maybe TRBD1 (5 bases). The CDR3 is made up of 17 amino acids. V lost 2 bases and J 7 bases, leaving 23 bases between the germline ends. In germline, CDR1 is SGHTA, CDR2 FQGNSA.

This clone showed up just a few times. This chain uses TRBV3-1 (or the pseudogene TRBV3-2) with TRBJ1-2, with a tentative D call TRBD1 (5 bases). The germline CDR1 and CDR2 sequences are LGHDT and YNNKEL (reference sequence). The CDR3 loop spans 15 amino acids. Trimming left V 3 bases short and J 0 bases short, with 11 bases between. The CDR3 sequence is CASSHPRGANYGYTF. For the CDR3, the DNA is TGTGCCAGCAGCCATCCCCGAGGGGCTAACTATGGCTACACCTTC.

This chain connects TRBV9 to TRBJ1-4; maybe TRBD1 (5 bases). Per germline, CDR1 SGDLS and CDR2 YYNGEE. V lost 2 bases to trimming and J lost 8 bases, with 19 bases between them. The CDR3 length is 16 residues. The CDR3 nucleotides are TGTGCCAGCAGCGTTGGAGCGGGAGGGACTGGCGAAAAACTGTTTTTT. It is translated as CASSVGAGGTGEKLFF.

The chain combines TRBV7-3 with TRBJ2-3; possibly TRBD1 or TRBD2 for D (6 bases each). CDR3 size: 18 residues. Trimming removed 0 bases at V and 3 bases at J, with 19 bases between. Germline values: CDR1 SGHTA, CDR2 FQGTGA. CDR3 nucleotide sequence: TGTGCCAGCAGCTTAACCCCACGGGGGCCTGGGGGGACAGATACGCAGTATTTT. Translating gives CASSLTPRGPGGTDTQYF.

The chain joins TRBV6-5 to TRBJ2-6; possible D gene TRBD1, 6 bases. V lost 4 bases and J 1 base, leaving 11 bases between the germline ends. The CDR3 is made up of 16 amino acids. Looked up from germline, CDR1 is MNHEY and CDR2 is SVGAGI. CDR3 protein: CASSSGTTSGANVLTF. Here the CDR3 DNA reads TGTGCCAGCAGTTCCGGGACAACATCTGGGGCCAACGTCCTGACTTTC.

The CDR3 loop reads CASSLTGTQAEQFF. As DNA, the CDR3 is TGTGCCAGCAGTTTAACAGGGACACAGGCTGAGCAGTTCTTC. The rearrangement links TRBV28 to TRBJ2-1; tentatively, D is TRBD1 (6 bases). Deletions cut 2 bases from V and 9 bases from J, with 14 bases between. CDR1 MDHEN and CDR2 SYDVKM come from the germline V gene. This CDR3 comprises 14 residues.

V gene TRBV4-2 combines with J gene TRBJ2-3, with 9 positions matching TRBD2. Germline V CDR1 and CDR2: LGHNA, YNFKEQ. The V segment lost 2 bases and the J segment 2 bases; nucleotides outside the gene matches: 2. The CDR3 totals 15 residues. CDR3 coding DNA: TGTGCCAGCAGCCAAATAGCGGGGGTCACAGATACGCAGTATTTT. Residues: CASSQIAGVTDTQYF.

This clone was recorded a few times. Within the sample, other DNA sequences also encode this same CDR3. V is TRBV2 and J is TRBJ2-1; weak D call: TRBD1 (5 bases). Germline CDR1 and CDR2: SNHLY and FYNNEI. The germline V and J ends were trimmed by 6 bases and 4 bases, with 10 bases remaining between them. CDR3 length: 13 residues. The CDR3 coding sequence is TGTGCCAGCAGCGGCAAGGGGTACAATGAGCAGTTCTTC. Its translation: CASSGKGYNEQFF.

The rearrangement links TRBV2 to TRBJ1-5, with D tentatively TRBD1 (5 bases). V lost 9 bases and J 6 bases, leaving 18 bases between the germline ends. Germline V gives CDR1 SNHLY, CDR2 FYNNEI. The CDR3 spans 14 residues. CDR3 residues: CASLSEGAGQPQHF. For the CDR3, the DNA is TGTGCCAGTCTCTCGGAAGGGGCGGGTCAGCCCCAGCATTTT.

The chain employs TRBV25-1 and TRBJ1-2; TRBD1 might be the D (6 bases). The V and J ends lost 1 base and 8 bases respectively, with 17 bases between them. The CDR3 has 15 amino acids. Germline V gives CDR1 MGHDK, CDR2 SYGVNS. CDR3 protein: CASSEWGAGALGYTF. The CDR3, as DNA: TGTGCCAGCAGTGAATGGGGGGCGGGGGCCTTGGGCTACACCTTC.

The CDR3 loop is CATSDSRENIQYF. In DNA form, the CDR3 reads TGTGCCACCAGTGATTCGAGGGAAAACATTCAGTACTTC. V usage is TRBV24-1 and J usage is TRBJ2-4; a possible D gene is TRBD2 (5 bases). Trimming took off 2 bases at V and 5 bases at J, with 6 bases between the two ends. The CDR3 runs to 13 residues. Germline CDR1 is KGHDR and CDR2 is SFDVKD.

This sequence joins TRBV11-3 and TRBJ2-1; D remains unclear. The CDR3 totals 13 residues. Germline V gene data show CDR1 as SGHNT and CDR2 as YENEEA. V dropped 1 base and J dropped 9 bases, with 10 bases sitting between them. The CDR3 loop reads CASSLGAVGEQFF. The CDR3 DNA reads TGTGCCAGCAGCTTAGGCGCCGTCGGTGAGCAGTTCTTC.